Listed below are T cell receptor beta chains from one sample, sequenced in a study of PD-L1 blockade in urothelial cancer. Profiling relied on immunoSEQ multiplex PCR, and the TCRdb table lists in-frame clones only, not all of them. The sample yields fewer than 85,000 clones, around 83% seen once. The specimen was PBMCs, collected around atezolizumab (anti-PD-L1) treatment. The receptors were gathered from a woman in her sixties or seventies with urothelial cancer. Both conserved end residues are part of each CDR3. D genes are given only for firm matches. The size entry is marked missing in some rows and otherwise reads once, few, many or a size class.

d_gene,j_gene,abundance,v_gene,CDR3aa,CDR3nt
.,TRBJ2-5,.,TRBV5-1,CASILHRGAGETQYF,TGCGCGAGCATCCTTCACCGGGGCGCGGGGGAGACCCAGTACTTC
.,TRBJ1-3,.,TRBV10-3,CAISDPKQYSGNTIYF,TGTGCCATCAGTGACCCTAAACAGTACTCTGGAAACACCATATATTTT
.,TRBJ2-7,once,TRBV9,CASSVGGKRGYEQYF,TGTGCCAGCAGCGTAGGTGGCAAAAGGGGCTACGAGCAGTACTTC
TRBD1,TRBJ2-5,.,TRBV10-3,CAISEGTGGEETQYF,TGTGCCATCAGTGAGGGGACAGGGGGCGAAGAGACCCAGTACTTC
TRBD2,TRBJ2-3,.,TRBV6-5,CASSLAGGTDTQYF,TGTGCCAGCAGCCTAGCGGGGGGTACAGATACGCAGTATTTT
TRBD1,TRBJ1-1,.,TRBV5-8,CASSLVLLWTGYAEAFF,TGTGCCAGCAGCTTGGTCCTCCTATGGACAGGGTACGCTGAAGCTTTCTTT
TRBD2,TRBJ2-7,.,TRBV4-2,CASSQVGFVGGGGEQYF,TGTGCCAGCAGCCAAGTGGGGTTTGTAGGCGGGGGGGGCGAGCAGTACTTC
.,TRBJ2-1,.,TRBV2,CASSDSPGSYNEQFF,TGTGCCAGCAGTGATTCACCCGGCTCCTACAATGAGCAGTTCTTC
.,TRBJ1-4,.,TRBV4-2,CASSQGSGGYEKLFF,TGTGCCAGCAGCCAAGGGTCGGGGGGATATGAAAAACTGTTTTTT
.,TRBJ2-3,once,TRBV29-1,CSVWQGFTDTQYF,TGCAGCGTTTGGCAGGGGTTCACAGATACGCAGTATTTT
.,TRBJ1-2,.,TRBV2,CASSEPGGQGFSYGYTF,TGTGCCAGCAGTGAACCGGGGGGGCAGGGATTTAGCTATGGCTACACCTTC
.,TRBJ2-7,.,TRBV18,CASSPARIPPEQYF,TGTGCCAGCTCACCCGCCAGGATTCCCCCCGAGCAGTACTTC
TRBD1,TRBJ1-5,.,TRBV6-6,CASSYVDRGQPQHF,TGTGCCAGCAGTTACGTGGACAGGGGGCAGCCCCAGCATTTT
.,TRBJ1-1,once,TRBV29-1,CSVLPGHTEAFF,TGCAGCGTTCTACCTGGGCACACTGAAGCTTTCTTT
.,TRBJ2-2,.,TRBV30,CAWTNRVNTGELFF,TGTGCCTGGACAAACAGGGTTAACACCGGGGAGCTGTTTTTT
.,TRBJ2-5,.,TRBV30,CAWSGQPGETQYF,TGTGCCTGGAGTGGGCAGCCCGGGGAGACCCAGTACTTC
.,TRBJ1-2,.,TRBV6-5,CASNGGVGGGYTF,TGTGCCAGCAATGGGGGAGTCGGGGGTGGCTACACCTTC
TRBD2,TRBJ2-1,.,TRBV2,CASSVPSASGGGSSYNEQFF,TGTGCCAGCAGTGTACCGTCCGCTAGCGGAGGCGGAAGCTCCTACAATGAGCAGTTCTTC
TRBD1,TRBJ2-2,.,TRBV5-1,CASSRAPGQGNTGELFF,TGCGCCAGCAGCAGAGCGCCGGGACAGGGGAACACCGGGGAGCTGTTTTTT
.,TRBJ1-3,.,TRBV18,CASSEELRSGNTIYF,TGTGCCAGCTCAGAGGAGCTACGCTCTGGAAACACCATATATTTT
.,TRBJ1-2,.,TRBV4-1,CASSQGHLANYGYTF,TGCGCCAGCAGCCAAGGTCACCTAGCTAACTATGGCTACACCTTC
.,TRBJ2-7,.,TRBV7-9,CASSFGFPGEQYF,TGTGCCAGCAGCTTCGGTTTTCCCGGCGAGCAGTACTTC
TRBD1,TRBJ2-7,.,TRBV7-9,CASTGQVRSPGIYEQYF,TGTGCCAGTACGGGACAGGTGAGGTCCCCGGGTATATACGAGCAGTACTTC
TRBD1,TRBJ2-1,.,TRBV29-1,CSVEKGDVLDRGEQFF,TGCAGCGTTGAAAAGGGGGACGTGTTGGACAGGGGTGAGCAGTTCTTC
.,TRBJ1-1,.,TRBV5-1,CASSLAGFNTEAFF,TGCGCCAGCAGCTTGGCCGGGTTTAACACTGAAGCTTTCTTT
TRBD1,TRBJ1-2,.,TRBV19,CASSTGGPYGYTF,TGTGCCAGTAGTACAGGGGGCCCCTATGGCTACACCTTC
.,TRBJ2-1,few,TRBV6-5,CASSRTINEQFF,TGTGCCAGCAGCCGAACAATTAATGAGCAGTTCTTC
.,TRBJ2-6,once,TRBV29-1,CSVQVDGANVLTF,TGCAGCGTTCAGGTCGACGGGGCCAACGTCCTGACTTTC
.,TRBJ2-7,.,TRBV28,CASRQRGSYEQYF,TGTGCCAGCAGACAAAGGGGCTCCTACGAGCAGTACTTC
TRBD1,TRBJ1-2,few,TRBV27,CASSMGTGANYGYTF,TGTGCCAGCAGTATGGGGACAGGGGCGAACTATGGCTACACCTTC
TRBD1,TRBJ2-7,.,TRBV6-6,CASSYGQGANEQYF,TGTGCCAGCAGTTACGGCCAGGGGGCCAACGAGCAGTACTTC
.,TRBJ1-3,few,TRBV9,CASSVGSGHTIYF,TGTGCCAGCAGCGTAGGAAGTGGGCACACCATATATTTT
TRBD1,TRBJ2-1,.,TRBV6-1,CASSSRTGYNEQFF,TGTGCCAGCAGTTCCCGGACAGGATACAATGAGCAGTTCTTC
TRBD2,TRBJ2-3,.,TRBV13,CASSLAASGTYSSTDTQYF,TGTGCCAGCAGCTTAGCGGCTAGCGGGACTTATTCTAGCACAGATACGCAGTATTTT
TRBD2,TRBJ2-2,few,TRBV4-2,CASSQYSGPNTGELFF,TGTGCCAGCAGCCAATATAGCGGGCCAAACACCGGGGAGCTGTTTTTT
.,TRBJ1-1,.,TRBV15,CATSLGGGREAFF,TGTGCCACCTCACTCGGGGGGGGGAGAGAAGCTTTCTTT
TRBD1,TRBJ1-5,once,TRBV5-6,CASSLLGGTAINQPQHF,TGTGCCAGCAGCTTGTTAGGTGGGACAGCAATCAATCAGCCCCAGCATTTT
TRBD2,TRBJ2-7,.,TRBV7-9,CASSLAQLAGANEQYF,TGTGCCAGCAGCTTAGCACAGCTAGCGGGAGCAAACGAGCAGTACTTC
.,TRBJ1-2,.,TRBV6-5,CASRREVNYGYTF,TGTGCCAGCAGGAGGGAAGTCAACTATGGCTACACCTTC
.,TRBJ2-7,.,TRBV6-5,CASSYSFQTYEQYF,TGTGCCAGCAGTTACTCGTTCCAGACCTACGAGCAGTACTTC
.,TRBJ1-1,.,TRBV9,CASSETSGARALAFF,TGTGCCAGCAGCGAAACCTCAGGGGCCAGAGCGTTGGCTTTCTTT
TRBD1,TRBJ1-2,.,TRBV2,CASSEGTGLGYTF,TGTGCCAGCAGTGAAGGGACAGGGCTTGGCTACACCTTC
TRBD2,TRBJ2-3,once,TRBV9,CASSVGGGAYGQSSSTDTQYF,TGTGCCAGCAGCGTAGGCGGGGGGGCCTACGGACAGTCATCTAGCACAGATACGCAGTATTTT
.,TRBJ2-1,.,TRBV5-1,CASKQYSQGRDEQFF,TGCGCCAGTAAGCAGTATTCCCAGGGGAGGGATGAGCAGTTCTTC
.,TRBJ2-5,once,TRBV5-8,CASSERRETQYF,TGTGCCAGCAGCGAACGTCGGGAGACCCAGTACTTC
TRBD1,TRBJ1-5,few,TRBV7-9,CASSLQGGDQPQHF,TGTGCCAGCAGCTTACAGGGGGGCGATCAGCCCCAGCATTTT
TRBD1,TRBJ2-7,once,TRBV2,CASTLNPVSGQTYEQYF,TGTGCCAGCACCTTGAATCCCGTGTCGGGACAGACCTACGAGCAGTACTTC
.,TRBJ1-1,.,TRBV6-6,CASRTMNTEAFF,TGTGCCAGCAGAACAATGAACACTGAAGCTTTCTTT
TRBD1,TRBJ1-3,few,TRBV10-2,CASSAGTGGTGNTIYF,TGCGCCAGCAGTGCGGGGACAGGGGGCACGGGAAACACCATATATTTT
.,TRBJ1-4,many,TRBV5-1,CASGGGSPYEKLFF,TGCGCCAGCGGGGGGGGAAGTCCTTATGAAAAACTGTTTTTT
TRBD2,TRBJ2-7,once,TRBV7-2,CASSLDSSGSYEQYF,TGTGCCAGCAGCTTAGATTCTAGCGGGAGCTACGAGCAGTACTTC
.,TRBJ2-1,.,TRBV19,CASSIAGSGYRNEQFF,TGTGCCAGTAGTATAGCGGGAAGCGGGTACCGGAATGAGCAGTTCTTC
TRBD2,TRBJ2-1,few,TRBV7-9,CASSLGRGLAGRGYNEQFF,TGTGCCAGCAGCTTAGGCAGGGGACTAGCGGGAAGGGGCTACAATGAGCAGTTCTTC
.,TRBJ1-2,.,TRBV30,CALERWQAGGYTF,TGTGCCTTGGAACGTTGGCAGGCAGGTGGCTACACCTTC